Each of the 28 T cell receptor beta chains below was sequenced from the same sample in a study of CD8+CD57+ T cells in acquired aplastic anemia. CDR3 and TCR beta VDJ profiling relied on a genomic DNA template. TCRdb reprocessed the reads via MiXCR and lists one record per CDR3 protein. The sample has some 280,000 distinct CDR3 sequences, approximately 57% seen once. The sample taken for sequencing was sorted CD4+, CD8+, or CD8+CD57+ T cells (not recorded which) from PBMCs. Source of these receptors: a human donor with severe aplastic anemia or a healthy control (not recorded which).

The chain links TRBV20-1 to TRBJ2-7; 10 positions match TRBD1. Trimming cost V 4 bases and J 2 bases; bases outside gene matches: 5. CDR1 and CDR2 from the germline V gene are DFQATT and SNEGSKA (reference sequence). CDR3 length: 14 residues. CDR3 region: CSATPGQGTYEQYF. DNA for the CDR3: TGCAGTGCTACCCCGGGACAGGGGACCTACGAGCAGTACTTC.

V gene TRBV10-3 combines with J gene TRBJ2-7; D tentatively fits TRBD1 or TRBD2 (5 bases each). The germline V gene has CDR1 ENHRY and CDR2 SYGVKD. This CDR3 comprises 13 residues. Trimming shortened V by 6 bases and J by 6 bases, and 15 bases separated the two germline ends. The CDR3 DNA sequence: TGTGCCATCAGGATCGGACGGGGCGGCGAGCAGTACTTC. Protein product: CAIRIGRGGEQYF.

The chain employs TRBV2 and TRBJ1-6; D is uncertain. The CDR3 extends over 13 amino acids. The V end lost 11 bases, the J end lost 7 bases, and 15 bases lay between the germline ends. CDR1 SNHLY and CDR2 FYNNEI come from the germline V gene. CDR3 coding DNA: TGTGCCTGCGGGTTCGGCGGGAATTCACCCCTCCACTTT. It encodes CACGFGGNSPLHF.

The rearrangement uses TRBV7-2 and TRBJ2-7; D is unclear. The CDR3 has 15 amino acids. Trimming removed 5 bases from V and 0 bases from J, with 14 bases in between. Per the germline V gene, CDR1 is SGHTA and CDR2 is FQGNSA. Written as DNA, the CDR3 is TGTGCCAGCAGCCGTACCGGGCCCACCTCCTACGAGCAGTACTTC. Protein: CASSRTGPTSYEQYF.

This clonotype has ten or more counts. The rearrangement uses TRBV7-2 and TRBJ2-7, with 9 nucleotides matching TRBD1. The CDR3 totals 15 residues. Trimming cost V 6 bases and J 3 bases; bases outside gene matches: 9. Per germline, CDR1 SGHTA and CDR2 FQGNSA. The CDR3 loop is CASSSIDRGVYEQYF. In DNA form, the CDR3 reads TGTGCCAGCAGTTCCATTGACAGGGGGGTCTACGAGCAGTACTTC.

This clonotype showed up many times. This chain links TRBV19 with TRBJ2-2, with D unclear. This CDR3 comprises 13 residues. The germline V gene encodes CDR1 LNHDA and CDR2 SQIVND (reference sequence). V dropped 5 bases and J dropped 4 bases, with 8 bases sitting between them. The CDR3 region has the DNA TGTGCCAGTAGTTGGCTGGGCACCGGGGAGCTGTTTTTT. This sequence encodes CASSWLGTGELFF.

This clonotype has more than one count but fewer than ten. This chain joins TRBV20-1 and TRBJ2-7; D tentatively fits TRBD1 or TRBD2 (5 bases each). Deletions cut 3 bases from V and 3 bases from J, with 18 bases between. The germline V gene encodes CDR1 DFQATT and CDR2 SNEGSKA (reference sequence). The CDR3 totals 15 residues. CDR3 bases: TGCAGTGCTAGGGGTGCAGAGGGGAATTACTACGAGCAGTACTTC. Encoded protein: CSARGAEGNYYEQYF.

The chain has TRBV9 and TRBJ1-6, with 7 bases identical to TRBD1. Trimming cost V 0 bases and J 6 bases; bases outside gene matches: 9. Germline-derived CDR1 and CDR2 are SGDLS and YYNGEE. The CDR3 contains 17 residues. CDR3 protein: CASSVEDGTVPNSPLHF. CDR3 nucleotide sequence: TGTGCCAGCAGCGTAGAGGATGGGACAGTCCCTAATTCACCCCTCCACTTT.

This clonotype was recorded once. The chain is built from TRBV7-8 and TRBJ2-5, with D possibly TRBD2 on 6 matching bases. Germline lookup yields CDR1 SGHVS and CDR2 FQNEAQ. The CDR3 totals 15 residues. V shed 3 bases and J shed 4 bases, with 15 bases lying between them. The CDR3 nucleotides read TGTGCCAGCAGCTTGGGGGGACCCCCAACAGAGACCCAGTACTTC. Encoded protein: CASSLGGPPTETQYF.

The chain uses TRBV5-1 and TRBJ2-3; D remains ambiguous. Germline V gene data show CDR1 as SGHRS and CDR2 as YFSETQ. V gave up 3 bases and J gave up 0 bases, with 14 bases separating them. The CDR3 has 16 amino acids. Here the CDR3 DNA reads TGCGCCAGCAGCTGGGTGATGACTCCTAGCACAGATACGCAGTATTTT. Its translation: CASSWVMTPSTDTQYF.

The rearrangement uses TRBV12-3 or TRBV12-4 and TRBJ1-4; D not resolved. This CDR3 has 12 amino acids. Trimming removed 6 bases from V and 10 bases from J, with 12 bases in between. In DNA, the CDR3 is TGTGCCAGCAGCGTAGCTGAAGGAAAACTGTTTTTT. Residues: CASSVAEGKLFF.

The chain uses TRBV9 and TRBJ2-5; no clear D. CDR1 is SGDLS, CDR2 YYNGEE, per germline. V was cut by 0 bases and J by 3 bases, with 12 bases left in between. This CDR3 comprises 15 residues. CDR3 sequence (DNA): TGTGCCAGCAGCGTAGGGTTAGCAACCGAAGAGACCCAGTACTTC. Protein: CASSVGLATEETQYF.

This clonotype was recorded at least ten times. V usage is TRBV5-1 and J usage is TRBJ2-1; 15 nucleotides line up with TRBD2. Germline lookup yields CDR1 SGHRS and CDR2 YFSETQ. The V and J ends lost 4 bases and 3 bases, in that order; junction bases with no gene match: 5. This CDR3 is 17 amino acids long. The CDR3 sequence is CASSSGLAGGNYNEQFF. Written as DNA, the CDR3 is TGCGCCAGCAGCAGTGGACTAGCGGGGGGGAACTACAATGAGCAGTTCTTC.

This chain links TRBV7-9 with TRBJ1-4, with D maybe TRBD1 (6 bases). CDR1 is SEHNR, CDR2 FQNEAQ, per germline (reference sequence). There are 16 residues in the CDR3. Trimming removed 3 bases from V and 5 bases from J, with 16 bases in between. The CDR3 DNA sequence: TGTGCCAGCAGCTTGGGACCAGGGGACGAGAATGAAAAACTGTTTTTT. Amino acids: CASSLGPGDENEKLFF.

The chain joins TRBV5-1 to TRBJ1-1, with 7 bases identical to TRBD1. Unmatched junction bases numbered 6, after V lost 4 bases and J lost 6 bases. The CDR3 spans 13 residues. CDR1 and CDR2 from the germline V gene are SGHRS and YFSETQ. In nucleotides, the CDR3 is TGCGCCAGCAGCCAGGACAGGTTCTCTGAAGCTTTCTTT. Encoded protein: CASSQDRFSEAFF.

This sequence joins TRBV7-2 and TRBJ2-2, with 7 bases fitting TRBD1. Germline CDR1 and CDR2: SGHTA and FQGNSA. CDR3 length: 15 amino acids. V lost 2 bases, J lost 6 bases, and 6 bases stayed unmatched. The CDR3 is CASSLWGTEAGELFF. The CDR3 coding sequence is TGTGCCAGCAGCTTATGGGGGACAGAGGCCGGGGAGCTGTTTTTT.

The chain carries TRBV5-1 and TRBJ2-3; D gene ambiguous. V was pared by 5 bases and J by 0 bases, with 13 bases between. This CDR3 has 15 amino acids. Germline V gives CDR1 SGHRS, CDR2 YFSETQ. The CDR3 DNA follows: TGCGCCAGCAGAATACGTCCGACTAGCACAGATACGCAGTATTTT. This encodes CASRIRPTSTDTQYF.

This clonotype was found many times. The rearrangement joins TRBV18 to TRBJ2-7, with 9 bases fitting TRBD1. From germline, CDR1 is KGHSH and CDR2 LQKENI. The CDR3 sequence is 16 residues long. V was pared by 0 bases and J by 2 bases, with 5 bases of the junction left unmatched. The CDR3 reads CASSPPAGQGTYEQYF. In nucleotides, the CDR3 is TGTGCCAGCTCACCACCGGCGGGACAGGGTACCTACGAGCAGTACTTC.

This clonotype was counted many times. The chain employs TRBV6-1 and TRBJ2-3; D possibly corresponds to TRBD2 (7 bases). Trimming took 4 bases from V and 6 from J, leaving 11 bases between them. Germline-derived CDR1 and CDR2 are MNHNS and SASEGT. The CDR3 runs 13 residues. The CDR3 nucleotides read TGTGCCAGCAGTGTATGGGGGGGCGATACGCAGTATTTT. As protein: CASSVWGGDTQYF.

CDR3: CATSDQTSGRAQEEQFF. CDR3 nucleotides: TGTGCCACCAGTGACCAGACTAGCGGGAGGGCCCAGGAGGAGCAGTTCTTC. The chain joins TRBV24-1 to TRBJ2-1, with 14 bases aligning to TRBD2. The CDR3 runs 17 residues. Looked up from germline, CDR1 is KGHDR and CDR2 is SFDVKD. J gave up 10 bases and V 4 bases, and 11 bases lay outside the gene matches.

Note on this clonotype: A much larger clone is a single base away; this may be a read error. The rearrangement joins TRBV6-5 to TRBJ1-1; D not certain. The CDR3 loop spans 14 amino acids. Trimming took 2 bases from V and 2 from J, leaving 9 bases between them. Germline V CDR1 and CDR2: MNHEY, SVGAGI. The chain's CDR3 is CASSYDTINTEAFF. The CDR3 DNA sequence: TGTGCCAGCAGTTACGACACCATTAACACTGAAGCTTTCTTT.

Comment on this clonotype: This clone may be a read error of a much larger clone one base away. The chain couples TRBV28 to TRBJ1-1, with no clear D. Germline V CDR1 and CDR2: MDHEN, SYDVKM. The length of the CDR3 is 15 residues. The DNA for the CDR3 is TGTGCCAGCAGTTTACGTGTCCCGATGAACACTGAAGCTCTCTTT. Residues: CASSLRVPMNTEALF.

The genes are TRBV19 and TRBJ1-2, with D tentatively TRBD1 (5 bases). The CDR3 runs to 13 residues. Looked up from germline, CDR1 is LNHDA and CDR2 is SQIVND (reference sequence). V gave up 2 bases and J gave up 4 bases, with 8 bases separating them. The CDR3 loop is CASSITGTYGYTF. The CDR3 region has the DNA TGTGCCAGTAGTATAACGGGGACCTATGGCTACACCTTC.

Ten or more counts support this clonotype. The chain joins TRBV11-2 to TRBJ2-1; TRBD2 matches at 11 bases. The CDR3 is 15 amino acids. Germline assignment: CDR1 SGHAT and CDR2 FQNNGV. Germline trimming cut 3 bases from V and 5 bases from J; bases unmatched to any gene: 3. The CDR3 sequence is CASSLTSGAHNEQFF. The CDR3 coding sequence is TGTGCCAGCAGCTTGACTAGCGGGGCCCACAATGAGCAGTTCTTC.

This chain connects TRBV20-1 to TRBJ2-1, with 10 nucleotides matching TRBD2. The germline V gene encodes CDR1 DFQATT and CDR2 SNEGSKA (reference sequence). The CDR3 covers 19 residues. The junction had 23 bases not matched to a gene; V was cut back by 6 bases and J by 6 bases. CDR3 sequence reads: CSAQGGLAGAGFPGNEQFF. In DNA form, the CDR3 reads TGCAGTGCCCAGGGTGGGCTAGCGGGGGCCGGGTTTCCAGGCAATGAGCAGTTCTTC.

This clonotype appeared many times. The chain combines TRBV2 with TRBJ2-3, with D perhaps given as TRBD1 or TRBD2 (5 bases each). CDR3 length equals 13 residues. The V end was cut by 5 bases, the J end by 2 bases, with 8 bases between. Germline CDR1 reads SNHLY; CDR2 reads FYNNEI. CDR3 sequence: CASSRDVTDTQYF. The CDR3 coding sequence is TGTGCCAGCAGTCGGGACGTCACAGATACGCAGTATTTT.

The chain uses TRBV25-1 and TRBJ2-1; D tentatively fits TRBD1 or TRBD2 (5 bases each). The V end was cut by 5 bases, the J end by 3 bases, with 14 bases between. This CDR3 has 15 residues. Germline CDR1 MGHDK, CDR2 SYGVNS. CDR3 DNA: TGTGCCAGCAGTAGGGAAGGGACGGTCTACAATGAGCAGTTCTTC. It encodes CASSREGTVYNEQFF.

This clonotype has at least ten counts. V and J are TRBV4-1 and TRBJ2-1, with D perhaps TRBD1 (6 bases). Germline V lookup: CDR1 MGHRA, CDR2 YSYEKL. The V gene lost 2 bases and the J gene lost 7 bases, with 12 bases spanning the gap. The CDR3 contains 14 residues. This chain's CDR3 is CASSQPTRGNEQFF. The DNA for the CDR3 is TGCGCCAGCAGCCAACCAACCAGGGGAAATGAGCAGTTCTTC.